Sequencing of this T cell receptor (beta chain) was carried out in a study of T cells in Graves' hyperthyroidism and ophthalmopathy. Study-wide results and caveats: Clonotypes that were expanded in thyroid above 0.001 mostly appeared in blood too.

Clinical symptoms, serum thyroxine and TRAb, thyroid ultrasound and orbital computed tomography together formed the diagnostic basis. Preceding any ophthalmopathy symptoms, the blood sample dates from first hyperthyroidism diagnosis. Source material for PBMCs was roughly 10 ml fresh peripheral blood. It was RNA transcripts that yielded the amplified TCR beta CDR3 regions. Carried out on the TCR CDR3, a first-round RT-PCR used the HTBI primer set. MiXCR, run by TCRdb on the multiplex PCR reads, gives a single entry per CDR3 protein. The data hold around 250,000 distinct CDR3 sequences, with roughly 15% observed a single time. This CDR3 region has 14 residues. From germline, CDR1 is SGHTA and CDR2 FQGNSA. V lost 4 bases and J lost 4, with 14 bases in between. This clonotype was counted at least ten times. What it binds is not known.

This rearrangement joins TRBV7-2 to TRBJ2-7; D tentatively fits TRBD1 or TRBD2 (6 bases each). The clonotype comes from a woman between 40 and 50 years old with Graves' hyperthyroidism that later progressed to Graves' ophthalmopathy. The material sequenced was blood. CDR3 nucleotides: TGTGCCAGCAGCTACCCCGGGGGCGGGTACGAGCAGTACTTC. Its translation: CASSYPGGGYEQYF.